This T cell receptor (beta chain) stems from a study of regulatory T cells in long-lasting Graves disease (dated by TCRdb to the early 2020s). Regarding the complete study: Persistent Graves' disease meant more than 5 years of antithyroid drug treatment with TSH receptor autoantibodies that stayed positive. Peripheral blood TCR sequencing and RNA sequencing compared persistent Graves' disease patients with newly diagnosed Graves' disease patients. TCR sequencing covered about 13 persistent and 20 newly diagnosed Graves' disease patients, around 35 samples in total. In the clinical cohort, patients with persistent Graves' disease had used antithyroid drugs for an average of approximately eleven years. The study was conducted in China and was registered as a clinical trial.

The protocol used for the library was multiplex PCR. This sample was sequenced with an Illumina HiSeq 4000. iRepertoire HTBI primers and Arm-PCR amplification of CDR3 regions were used to construct TCR beta libraries. Before sequencing, the PCR products underwent gel purification. The authors' analysis ran thus. Gene usage analysis of CDR3 amino acid clonotypes used the 62 TRBV and about 15 TRBJ segments found across samples. Filtered high-quality paired reads were merged into contigs using COPE and FqMerger. BLAST was used to align contigs to IMGT TRBV, TRBD and TRBJ reference genes, and CDR3 was defined according to IMGT. Clonotypes above 0.1% frequency were classified as highly expanded clones. Shannon entropy served as the measure of repertoire diversity, while the Gini coefficient captured V-J evenness. A clonotype was considered public if more than one individual shared it. The public reads were quality trimmed at Q25 with fastp and then assembled into clones with MiXCR by TCRdb, keeping productive beta chains. CDR3 protein duplicates are merged, each entry listing the most common genes and DNA. TCRdb, rather than the study authors, made the V and J calls. The sample profile shows around 450,000 distinct CDR3 sequences; about 22% of them were found once. The ten largest account for roughly 7% of the sample.

The meaning of the sample's time point label: persistent/refractory GD, antithyroid drugs over 5 years with positive TRAb. RNA was extracted from PBMCs in TRIzol for both TCR sequencing and RNA sequencing. The diagnosis of Graves' disease was made according to American Thyroid Association guidelines. Patients were recruited from an endocrinology department in Xi'an, China. Each patient gave approximately 10 milliliters of peripheral blood, collected in an EDTA anticoagulant tube. Ficoll Paque Plus density gradient separation was used to isolate PBMCs, and no additional T cell sorting was done. An Agilent 2100 Bioanalyzer and agarose gel were used to check RNA quality, and a NanoDrop 2000 was used to measure RNA concentration. This clonotype was seen ten or more times. The specificity of this receptor is unknown. Base qualities were left out, and no much larger clone turns up one base away. Here is what the overall study found, with its caveats: The authors noted that the small sample size was a limitation that may lower accuracy. Sequencing and analysis were limited to the TCR beta chain. The study examined only peripheral blood because the primary lesion, thyroid tissue, could not be accessed. Lower TCR Shannon entropy and fewer highly expanded clones were observed in persistent Graves' disease patients than in newly diagnosed patients, which suggested clonal expansion. Persistent disease showed preferential use of TRBV28, TRBJ1-2 and TRBJ2-5, whereas newly diagnosed disease favored TRBV20-1 and TRBJ2-1. A larger number of public clonotypes was shared among persistent patients (around 3,000) than among newly diagnosed patients (around 970).

From the cysteine through the phenylalanine, the CDR3 covers 17 amino acids. Left in the record is the CDR3 DNA by itself, 51 bases read in frame from the first base. Germline trimming amounts to 1 base on V and 0 bases on J, with 7 as the count of junction bases outside the gene matches. Reading the germline V gene gives CDR1 MDHEN and CDR2 SYDVKM. The TCR originated in a female donor with Graves disease. The starting material was peripheral blood mononuclear cells (PBMCs), obtained when the disease was refractory, from a patient treated with antithyroid drugs. The rearrangement combines TRBV28 with TRBJ1-2; 8 middle bases align to TRBD1. The CDR3 region: CASSLYGQGSPNYGYTF. The DNA is TGTGCCAGCAGTTTATACGGACAGGGCTCTCCTAACTATGGCTACACCTTC.